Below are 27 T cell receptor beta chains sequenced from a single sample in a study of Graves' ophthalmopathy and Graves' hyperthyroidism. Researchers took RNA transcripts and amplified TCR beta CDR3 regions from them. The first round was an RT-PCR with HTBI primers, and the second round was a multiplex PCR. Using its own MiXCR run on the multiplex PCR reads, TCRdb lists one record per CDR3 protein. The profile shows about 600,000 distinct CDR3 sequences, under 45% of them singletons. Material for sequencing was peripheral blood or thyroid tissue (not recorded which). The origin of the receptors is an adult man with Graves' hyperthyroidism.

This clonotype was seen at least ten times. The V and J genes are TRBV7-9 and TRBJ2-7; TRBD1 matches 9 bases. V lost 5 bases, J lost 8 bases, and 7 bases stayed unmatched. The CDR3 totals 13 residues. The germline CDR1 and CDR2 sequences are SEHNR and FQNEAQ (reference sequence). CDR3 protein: CASSPGQGGKQYF. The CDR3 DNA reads TGTGCCAGCAGCCCGGGACAGGGTGGCAAGCAGTACTTC.

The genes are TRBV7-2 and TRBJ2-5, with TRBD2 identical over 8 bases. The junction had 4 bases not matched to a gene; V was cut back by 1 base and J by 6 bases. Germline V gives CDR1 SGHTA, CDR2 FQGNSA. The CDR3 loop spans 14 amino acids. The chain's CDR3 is CASSLEAGDKTQYF. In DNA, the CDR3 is TGTGCCAGCAGCTTAGAAGCGGGGGATAAGACCCAGTACTTC.

The CDR3 DNA reads as TGTGCTAGTGGTTTGGGACAGGGTTCCACTGAAGCTTTCTTT. It translates to CASGLGQGSTEAFF. The chain has TRBV12-5 and TRBJ1-1; 7 bases map to TRBD1. Trimming cost V 1 base and J 4 bases; bases outside gene matches: 3. Germline loops: CDR1 LGHNT, CDR2 FRNRAP. The length of the CDR3 is 14 residues.

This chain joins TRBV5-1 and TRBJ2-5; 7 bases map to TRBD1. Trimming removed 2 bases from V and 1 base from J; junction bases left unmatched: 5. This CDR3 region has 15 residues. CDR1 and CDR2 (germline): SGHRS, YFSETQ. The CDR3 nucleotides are TGCGCCAGCAGCTTCCAGGGGGTGTCCCAAGAGACCCAGTACTTC. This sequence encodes CASSFQGVSQETQYF. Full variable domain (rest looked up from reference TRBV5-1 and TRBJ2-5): KAGVTQTPRYLIKTRGQQVTLSCSPISGHRSVSWYQQTPGQGLQFLFEYFSETQRNKGNFPGRFSGRQFSNSRSEMNVSTLELGDSALYLCASSFQGVSQETQYFGPGTRLLVL.

DNA for the CDR3: TGTGCCAGCAGCTCTACCGGGACTAGCGGGACTTGGGAGACCCAGTACTTC. It is translated as CASSSTGTSGTWETQYF. V and J are TRBV7-2 and TRBJ2-5; 13 nucleotides match TRBD2. The CDR3 consists of 17 residues. The junction had 10 bases not matched to a gene; V was cut back by 4 bases and J by 5 bases. The V gene's germline CDR1 is SGHTA and CDR2 FQGNSA. The entire variable domain, with the rest obtained from reference TRBV7-2 and TRBJ2-5, is as follows: GAGVSQSPSNKVTEKGKDVELRCDPISGHTALYWYRQSLGQGLEFLIYFQGNSAPDKSGLPSDRFSAERTGGSVSTLTIQRTQQEDSAVYLCASSSTGTSGTWETQYFGPGTRLLVL.

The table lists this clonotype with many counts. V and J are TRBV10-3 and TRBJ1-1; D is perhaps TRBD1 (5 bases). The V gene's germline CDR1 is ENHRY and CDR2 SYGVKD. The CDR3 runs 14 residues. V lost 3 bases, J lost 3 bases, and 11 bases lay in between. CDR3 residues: CAISDRGTDTEAFF. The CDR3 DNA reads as TGTGCCATCAGTGACCGTGGGACGGACACTGAAGCTTTCTTT.

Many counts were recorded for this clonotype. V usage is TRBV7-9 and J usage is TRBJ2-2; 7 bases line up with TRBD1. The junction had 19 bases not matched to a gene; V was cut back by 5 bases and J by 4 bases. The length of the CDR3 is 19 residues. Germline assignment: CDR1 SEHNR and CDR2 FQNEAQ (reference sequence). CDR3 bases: TGTGCCAGCAGCCCCCAGGCCCCCCTCCGGGACAGTCCCACCGGGGAGCTGTTTTTT. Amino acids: CASSPQAPLRDSPTGELFF. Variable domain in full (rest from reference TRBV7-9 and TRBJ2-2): DTGVSQNPRHKITKRGQNVTFRCDPISEHNRLYWYRQTLGQGPEFLTYFQNEAQLEKSRLLSDRFSAERPKGSFSTLEIQRTEQGDSAMYLCASSPQAPLRDSPTGELFFGEGSRLTVL.

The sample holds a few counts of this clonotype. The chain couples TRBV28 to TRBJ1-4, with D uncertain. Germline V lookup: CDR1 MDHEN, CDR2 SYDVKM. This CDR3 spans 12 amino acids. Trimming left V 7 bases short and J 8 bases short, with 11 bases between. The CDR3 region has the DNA TGTGCCAGCAATCCGGGGAGAGAAAAACTGTTTTTT. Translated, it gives CASNPGREKLFF.

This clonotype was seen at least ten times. The CDR3 DNA follows: TGTGCCAGTAACTATGGCTACACCTTC. As protein: CASNYGYTF. The rearrangement joins TRBV6-5 to TRBJ1-2; D remains ambiguous. The CDR3 has 9 amino acids. V lost 9 bases and J lost 1, with 0 bases in between. The germline V gene has CDR1 MNHEY and CDR2 SVGAGI.

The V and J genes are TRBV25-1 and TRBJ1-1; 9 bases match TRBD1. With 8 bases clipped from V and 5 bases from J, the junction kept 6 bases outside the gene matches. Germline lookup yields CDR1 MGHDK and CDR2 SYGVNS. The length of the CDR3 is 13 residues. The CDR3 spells CASWTGVGTEAFF. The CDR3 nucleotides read TGTGCCAGCTGGACAGGGGTGGGGACTGAAGCTTTCTTT.

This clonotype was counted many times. The CDR3 is CSARSRDGEKLFF. The CDR3 region has the DNA TGCAGTGCTAGATCCAGGGACGGCGAAAAACTGTTTTTT. The chain uses TRBV20-1 and TRBJ1-4; the D gene is possibly TRBD1 (5 bases). Germline V gives CDR1 DFQATT, CDR2 SNEGSKA (reference sequence). The CDR3 has 13 amino acids. The V gene lost 2 bases and the J gene lost 8 bases, with 12 bases spanning the gap.

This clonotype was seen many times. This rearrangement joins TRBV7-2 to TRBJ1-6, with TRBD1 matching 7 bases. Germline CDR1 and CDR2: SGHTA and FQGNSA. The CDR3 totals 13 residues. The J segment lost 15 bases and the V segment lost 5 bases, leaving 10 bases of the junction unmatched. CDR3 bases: TGTGCCAGCAGCCCCGGCAGGGGGAAACGCCTCCACTTT. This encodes CASSPGRGKRLHF.

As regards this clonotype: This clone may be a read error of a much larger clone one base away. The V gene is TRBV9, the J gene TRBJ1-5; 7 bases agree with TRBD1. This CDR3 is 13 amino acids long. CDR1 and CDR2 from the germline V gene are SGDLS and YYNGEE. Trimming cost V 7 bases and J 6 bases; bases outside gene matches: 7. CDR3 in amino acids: CASSTGTSQPQHF. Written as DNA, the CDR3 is TGTGCCAGCTCGACAGGGACAAGTCAGCCCCAGCATTTT. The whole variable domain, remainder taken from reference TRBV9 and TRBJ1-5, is DSGVTQTPKHLITATGQRVTLRCSPRSGDLSVYWYQQSLDQGLQFLIQYYNGEERAKGNILERFSAQQFPDLHSELNLSSLELGDSALYFCASSTGTSQPQHFGDGTRLSIL.

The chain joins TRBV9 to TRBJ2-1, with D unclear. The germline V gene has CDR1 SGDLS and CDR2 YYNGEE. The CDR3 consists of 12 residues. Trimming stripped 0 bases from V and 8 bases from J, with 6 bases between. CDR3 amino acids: CASSVAGDEQFF. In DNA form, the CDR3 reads TGTGCCAGCAGCGTAGCTGGCGATGAGCAGTTCTTC.

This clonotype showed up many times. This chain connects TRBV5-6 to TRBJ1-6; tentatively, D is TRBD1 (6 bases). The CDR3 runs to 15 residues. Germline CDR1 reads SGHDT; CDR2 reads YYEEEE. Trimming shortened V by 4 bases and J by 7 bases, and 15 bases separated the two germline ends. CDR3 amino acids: CASSKKTGGNSPLHF. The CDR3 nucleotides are TGTGCCAGCAGCAAAAAGACAGGTGGAAATTCACCCCTCCACTTT.

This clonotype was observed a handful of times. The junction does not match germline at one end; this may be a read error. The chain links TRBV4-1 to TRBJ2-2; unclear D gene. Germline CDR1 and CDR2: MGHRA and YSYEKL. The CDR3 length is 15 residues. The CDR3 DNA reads TGTGCCAGCAGCCAAGATCAACTAACGACCGGGGAGCTGTTTTTT. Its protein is CASSQDQLTTGELFF.

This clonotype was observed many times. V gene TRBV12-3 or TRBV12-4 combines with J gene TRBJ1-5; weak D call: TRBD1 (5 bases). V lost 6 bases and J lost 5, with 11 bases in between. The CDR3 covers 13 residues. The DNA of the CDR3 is TGTGCCAGCAGCCAGACAGTAGATCAGCCCCAGCATTTT. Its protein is CASSQTVDQPQHF.

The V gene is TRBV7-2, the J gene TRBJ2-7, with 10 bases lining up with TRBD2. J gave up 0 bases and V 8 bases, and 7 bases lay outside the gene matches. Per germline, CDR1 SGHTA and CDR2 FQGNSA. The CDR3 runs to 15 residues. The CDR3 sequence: CASCTIAGGSYEQYF. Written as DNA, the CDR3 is TGTGCCAGCTGCACCATAGCGGGGGGCTCCTACGAGCAGTACTTC.

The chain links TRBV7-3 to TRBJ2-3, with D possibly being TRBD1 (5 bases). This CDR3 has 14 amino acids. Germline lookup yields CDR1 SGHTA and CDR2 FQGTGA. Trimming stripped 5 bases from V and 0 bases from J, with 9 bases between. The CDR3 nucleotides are TGTGCCAGCAGCGAGACAGCTAGCACAGATACGCAGTATTTT. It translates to CASSETASTDTQYF.

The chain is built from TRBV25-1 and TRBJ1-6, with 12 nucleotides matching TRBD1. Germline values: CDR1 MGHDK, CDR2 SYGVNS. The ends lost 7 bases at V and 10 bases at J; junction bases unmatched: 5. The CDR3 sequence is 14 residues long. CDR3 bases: TGTGCCAGCAAGGGACAGGGGGCTGGATCACCCCTCCACTTT. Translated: CASKGQGAGSPLHF.

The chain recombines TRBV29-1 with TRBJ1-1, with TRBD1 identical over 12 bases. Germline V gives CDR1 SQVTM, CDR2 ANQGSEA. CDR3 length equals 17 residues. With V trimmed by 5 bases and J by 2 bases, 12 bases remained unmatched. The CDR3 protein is CSVPTGGTGGRNTEAFF. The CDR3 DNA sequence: TGCAGCGTTCCAACGGGGGGGACAGGGGGCCGAAACACTGAAGCTTTCTTT.

Here the CDR3 DNA reads TGTGCCAGCAGCTTAGGGTGGAGCAGTGAGCAGTTCTTC. Translated, it gives CASSLGWSSEQFF. The chain has TRBV7-9 and TRBJ2-7; the D is unclear. The closer fit of TRBJ2-1 to the DNA end suggests the J call may be wrong. Germline CDR1 reads SEHNR; CDR2 reads FQNEAQ (reference sequence). The CDR3 is 13 amino acids.

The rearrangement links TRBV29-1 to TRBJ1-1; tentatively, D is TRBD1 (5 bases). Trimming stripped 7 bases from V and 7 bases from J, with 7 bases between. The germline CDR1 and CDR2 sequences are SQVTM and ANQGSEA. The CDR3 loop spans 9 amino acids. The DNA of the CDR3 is TGCAGCGCGCAGGGTGAAGCTTTCTTT. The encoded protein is CSAQGEAFF.

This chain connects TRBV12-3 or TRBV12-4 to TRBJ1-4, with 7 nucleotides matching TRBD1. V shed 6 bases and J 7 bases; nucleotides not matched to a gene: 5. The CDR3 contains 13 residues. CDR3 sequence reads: CASRQGSGEKLFF. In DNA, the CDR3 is TGTGCCAGCAGACAGGGGAGTGGTGAAAAACTGTTTTTT.

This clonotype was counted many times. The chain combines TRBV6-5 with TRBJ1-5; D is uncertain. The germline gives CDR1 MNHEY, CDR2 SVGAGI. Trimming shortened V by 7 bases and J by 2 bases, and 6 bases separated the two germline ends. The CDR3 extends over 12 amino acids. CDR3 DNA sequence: TGTGCCAGCAAAGAGGGCAATCAGCCCCAGCATTTT. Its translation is CASKEGNQPQHF.

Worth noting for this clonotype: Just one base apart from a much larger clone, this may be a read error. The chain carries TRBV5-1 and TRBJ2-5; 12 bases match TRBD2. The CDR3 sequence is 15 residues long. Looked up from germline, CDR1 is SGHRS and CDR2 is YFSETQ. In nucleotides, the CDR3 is TGTGCCAGCCGCCAGGGGACTAGCGGGCCTTCAATCTCCTCCTTC. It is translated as CASRQGTSGPSISSF. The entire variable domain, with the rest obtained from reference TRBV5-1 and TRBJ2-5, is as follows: KAGVTQTPRYLIKTRGQQVTLSCSPISGHRSVSWYQQTPGQGLQFLFEYFSETQRNKGNFPGRFSGRQFSNSRSEMNVSTLELGDSALYLCASRQGTSGPSISSFGPGTRLLVL.

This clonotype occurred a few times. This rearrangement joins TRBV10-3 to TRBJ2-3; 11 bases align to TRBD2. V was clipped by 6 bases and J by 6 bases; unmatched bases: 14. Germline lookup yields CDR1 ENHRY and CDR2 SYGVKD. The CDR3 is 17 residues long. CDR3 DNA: TGTGCCATCAGCCGTCCTAGCGGGAGGCCCCGGGAGGATACGCAGTATTTT. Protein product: CAISRPSGRPREDTQYF.